This T cell receptor beta chain was retrieved from a study of beta chain features in type 1 diabetes. The V and J ends lost 4 bases and 6 bases respectively, with 13 bases between them. This CDR3 comprises 14 residues. Looked up from germline, CDR1 is LGHNA and CDR2 is YSLEER. Every bit of the isolated RNA underwent reverse transcription, so sequencing read expressed TCRB transcripts. Profiled with immunoSEQ multiplex PCR; TCRdb holds only in-frame clones, not every one. This sample has a few hundred thousand clones, with roughly 13% found just once. Heparinised blood was drawn once per donor, averaging around 120 mL. Concerning this clone: The antigen is undetermined.

General observations from the study: When Type 1 diabetes patients were examined, their TCRB CDR3s proved moderately but significantly shorter in all four CD4+ subsets. The naive, central memory and Treg TCRB repertoires looked more alike in patients than they did in healthy donors.

The clonotype was recovered from a woman younger than 35 with type 1 diabetes. Input material: naive CD4+ T cells from blood. This rearrangement joins TRBV4-3 to TRBJ2-1; maybe TRBD2 (5 bases). The CDR3 here is CASSLVAGINEQFF. The CDR3 coding sequence is TGCGCCAGCAGCCTAGTGGCCGGGATCAATGAGCAGTTCTTC.